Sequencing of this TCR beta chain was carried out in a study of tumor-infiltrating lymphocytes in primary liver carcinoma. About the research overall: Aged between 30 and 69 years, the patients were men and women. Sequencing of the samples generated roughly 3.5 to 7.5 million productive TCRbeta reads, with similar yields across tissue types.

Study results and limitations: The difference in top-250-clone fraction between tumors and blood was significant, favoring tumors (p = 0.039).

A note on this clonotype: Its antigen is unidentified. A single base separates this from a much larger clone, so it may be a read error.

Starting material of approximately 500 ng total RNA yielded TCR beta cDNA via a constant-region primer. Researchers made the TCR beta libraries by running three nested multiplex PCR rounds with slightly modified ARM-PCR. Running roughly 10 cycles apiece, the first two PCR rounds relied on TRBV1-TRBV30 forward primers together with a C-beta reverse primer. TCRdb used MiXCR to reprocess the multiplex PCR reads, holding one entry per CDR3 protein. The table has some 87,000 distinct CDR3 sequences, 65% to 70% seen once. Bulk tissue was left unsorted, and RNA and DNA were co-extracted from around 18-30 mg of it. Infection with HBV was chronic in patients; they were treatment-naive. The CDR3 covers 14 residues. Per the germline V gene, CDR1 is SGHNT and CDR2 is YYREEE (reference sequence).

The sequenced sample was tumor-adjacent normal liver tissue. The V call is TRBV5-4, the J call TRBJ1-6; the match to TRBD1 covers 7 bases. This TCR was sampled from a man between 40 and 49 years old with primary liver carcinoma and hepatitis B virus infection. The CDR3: CANSPGQAGSPLHF. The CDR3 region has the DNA TGTGCCAACAGCCCCGGACAGGCTGGTTCACCCCTCCACTTT. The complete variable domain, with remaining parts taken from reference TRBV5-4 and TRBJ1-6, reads ETGVTQSPTHLIKTRGQQVTLRCSSQSGHNTVSWYQQALGQGPQFIFQYYREEENGRGNFPPRFSGLQFPNYSSELNVNALELDDSALYLCANSPGQAGSPLHFGNGTRLTVT.